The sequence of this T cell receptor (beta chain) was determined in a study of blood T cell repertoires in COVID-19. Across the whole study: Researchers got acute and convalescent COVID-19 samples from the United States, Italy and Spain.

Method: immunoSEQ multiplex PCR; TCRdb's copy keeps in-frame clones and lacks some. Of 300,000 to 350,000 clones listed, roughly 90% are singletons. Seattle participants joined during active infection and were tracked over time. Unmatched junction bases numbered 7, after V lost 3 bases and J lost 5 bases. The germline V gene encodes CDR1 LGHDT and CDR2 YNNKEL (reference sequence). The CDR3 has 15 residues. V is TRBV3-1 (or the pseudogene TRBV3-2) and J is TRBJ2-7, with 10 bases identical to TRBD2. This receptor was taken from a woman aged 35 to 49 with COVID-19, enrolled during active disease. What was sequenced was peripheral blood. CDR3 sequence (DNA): TGTGCCAGCAGCCAGCGGGCTAGCGGGAGAGACGAGCAGTACTTC. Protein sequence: CASSQRASGRDEQYF.